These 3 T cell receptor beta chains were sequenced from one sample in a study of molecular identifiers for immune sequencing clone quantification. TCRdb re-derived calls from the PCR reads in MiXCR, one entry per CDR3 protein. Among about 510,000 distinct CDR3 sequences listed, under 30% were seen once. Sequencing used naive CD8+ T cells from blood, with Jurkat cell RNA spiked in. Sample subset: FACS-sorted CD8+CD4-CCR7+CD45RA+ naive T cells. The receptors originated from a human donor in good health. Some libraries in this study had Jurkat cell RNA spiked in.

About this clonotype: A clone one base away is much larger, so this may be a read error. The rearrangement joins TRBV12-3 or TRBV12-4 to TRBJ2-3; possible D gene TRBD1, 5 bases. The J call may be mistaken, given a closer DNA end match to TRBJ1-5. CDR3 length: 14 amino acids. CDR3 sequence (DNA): TGTGCCAGCAGTCCCGGGGACCCCGGGACTACGCAGCATTTT. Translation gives CASSPGDPGTTQHF.

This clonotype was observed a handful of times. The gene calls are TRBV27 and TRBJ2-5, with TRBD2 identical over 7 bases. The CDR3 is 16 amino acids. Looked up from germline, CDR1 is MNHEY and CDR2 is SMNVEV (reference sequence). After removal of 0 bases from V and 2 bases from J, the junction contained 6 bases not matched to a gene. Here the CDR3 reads CASSLSAGVSQETQYF. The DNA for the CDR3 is TGTGCCAGCAGTTTATCTGCGGGAGTCTCTCAAGAGACCCAGTACTTC.

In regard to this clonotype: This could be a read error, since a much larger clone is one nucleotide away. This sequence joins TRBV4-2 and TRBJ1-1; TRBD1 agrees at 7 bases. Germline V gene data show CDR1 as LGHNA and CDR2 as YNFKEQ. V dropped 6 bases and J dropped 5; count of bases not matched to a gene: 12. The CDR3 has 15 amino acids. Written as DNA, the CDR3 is TGTGCCAGCAGTCAGACTGGGACAGTGTGGACTGAAGCTTTCTTT. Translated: CASSQTGTVWTEAFF.